This T cell receptor (beta chain) appears in the sequencing data of a study of T cell responses to AZD1222 COVID-19 vaccine. Study conclusions and caveats: Spike-wide vaccine-associated CD4 TCRs dominated at 160-218 and 743-854. Donors, mostly white British, included more females; clonal diversity was possibly underestimated. Every sample of the repertoires postdated the peak T cell response.

Data came from immunoSEQ multiplex PCR; TCRdb stores just in-frame clones and leaves some out. The table has some 200,000 clones, approximately 90% seen once. The CDR3 spans 15 residues. V lost 1 base and J lost 4, with 11 bases in between. CDR1 is SQVTM, CDR2 ANQGSEA, per germline. For this clone: The antigen is undetermined.

This sample comprised peripheral blood, obtained 28 days after the second AZD1222 dose. The rearrangement uses TRBV29-1 and TRBJ2-6; D is uncertain. The sequence derives from an adult who received the AZD1222 COVID-19 vaccine. The CDR3: CSVEVGFLGANVLTF. The CDR3 DNA reads as TGCAGCGTTGAAGTTGGCTTCCTCGGGGCCAACGTCCTGACTTTC.